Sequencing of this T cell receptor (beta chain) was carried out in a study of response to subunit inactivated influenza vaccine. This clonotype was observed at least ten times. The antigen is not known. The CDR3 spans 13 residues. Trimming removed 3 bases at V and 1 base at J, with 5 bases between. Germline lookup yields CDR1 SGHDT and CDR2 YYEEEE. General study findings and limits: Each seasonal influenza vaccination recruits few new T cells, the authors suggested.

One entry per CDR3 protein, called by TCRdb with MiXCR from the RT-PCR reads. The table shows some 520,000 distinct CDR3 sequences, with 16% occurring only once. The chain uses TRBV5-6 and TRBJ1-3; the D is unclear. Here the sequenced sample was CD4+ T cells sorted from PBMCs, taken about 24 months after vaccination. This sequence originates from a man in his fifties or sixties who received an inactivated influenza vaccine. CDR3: CASSSRSGNTIYF. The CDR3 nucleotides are TGTGCCAGCAGCTCCCGTTCTGGAAACACCATATATTTT.